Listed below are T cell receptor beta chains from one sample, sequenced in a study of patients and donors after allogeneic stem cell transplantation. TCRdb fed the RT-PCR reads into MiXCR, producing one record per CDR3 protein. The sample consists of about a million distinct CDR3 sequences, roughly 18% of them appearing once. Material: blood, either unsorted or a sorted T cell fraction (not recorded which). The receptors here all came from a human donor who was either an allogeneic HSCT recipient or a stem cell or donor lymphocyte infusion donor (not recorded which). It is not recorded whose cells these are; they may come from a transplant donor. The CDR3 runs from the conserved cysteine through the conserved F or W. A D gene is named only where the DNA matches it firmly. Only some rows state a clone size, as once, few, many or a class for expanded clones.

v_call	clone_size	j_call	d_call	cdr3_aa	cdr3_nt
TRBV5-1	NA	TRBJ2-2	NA	CASTYESGELFF	TGCGCCAGCACCTACGAATCCGGGGAGCTGTTTTTT
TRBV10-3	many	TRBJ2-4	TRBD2	CAISGGGAKNIQYF	TGTGCCATCAGTGGGGGGGGAGCCAAAAACATTCAGTACTTC
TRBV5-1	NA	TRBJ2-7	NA	CASRLEGAGYEQYF	TGCGCCAGCAGATTAGAAGGGGCGGGCTACGAGCAGTACTTC
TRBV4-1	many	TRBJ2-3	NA	CASTRGVPGTDTQYF	TGCGCCAGCACCCGAGGGGTTCCGGGCACAGATACGCAGTATTTT
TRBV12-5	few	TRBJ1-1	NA	CASGLVQSRSSAEAFF	TGTGCTAGTGGTTTGGTGCAGTCTCGCTCGAGCGCTGAAGCTTTCTTT
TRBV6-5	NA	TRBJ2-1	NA	CASRRRDEQFF	TGTGCCAGCCGCCGGCGGGATGAGCAGTTCTTC
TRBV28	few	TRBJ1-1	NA	CASSLTRDGGEAFF	TGTGCCAGCAGTTTAACCAGGGATGGAGGCGAAGCTTTCTTT
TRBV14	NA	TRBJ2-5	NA	CASSQFSGETQYF	TGTGCCAGCAGCCAATTTTCCGGGGAGACCCAGTACTTC
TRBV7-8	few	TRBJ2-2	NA	CASSLELTGELFF	TGTGCCAGCAGCTTAGAGCTCACCGGGGAGCTGTTTTTT
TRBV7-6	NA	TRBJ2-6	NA	CASSLVIVPGRLSGANVLTF	TGTGCCAGCAGCTTAGTGATCGTACCGGGACGCCTCTCTGGGGCCAACGTCCTGACTTTC
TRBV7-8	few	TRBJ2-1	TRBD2	CASSLGPQTSAVNEQFF	TGTGCCAGCAGCTTAGGCCCCCAGACTAGCGCCGTCAATGAGCAGTTCTTC
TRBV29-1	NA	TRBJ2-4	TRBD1	CSVRDSLAKNIQYF	TGCAGCGTACGGGACAGTTTAGCCAAAAACATTCAGTACTTC
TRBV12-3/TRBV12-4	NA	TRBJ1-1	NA	CASSGYVNTEAFF	TGTGCCAGCAGCGGTTACGTAAACACTGAAGCTTTCTTT
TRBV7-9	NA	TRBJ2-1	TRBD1	CASSLAWTGPSYNEQFF	TGTGCCAGCAGCTTAGCATGGACAGGGCCATCCTACAATGAGCAGTTCTTC
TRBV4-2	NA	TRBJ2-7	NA	CASSQSLARRFYEQYF	TGTGCCAGCAGCCAATCTCTAGCGCGGAGGTTCTACGAGCAGTACTTC
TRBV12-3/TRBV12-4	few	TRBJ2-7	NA	CASSTDGEFYEQYF	TGTGCCAGCAGTACGGACGGAGAGTTTTACGAGCAGTACTTC
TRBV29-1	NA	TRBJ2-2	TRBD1	CSGARDRNTGELFF	TGCAGCGGCGCCCGGGACAGAAACACCGGGGAGCTGTTTTTT
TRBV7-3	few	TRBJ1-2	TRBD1	CASSPSRTGDYGYTF	TGTGCCAGCAGCCCCTCTCGTACAGGGGACTATGGCTACACCTTC
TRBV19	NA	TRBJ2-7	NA	CASSTRPGTTTMEQYF	TGTGCCAGTAGTACCCGCCCCGGCACGACAACTATGGAGCAGTACTTC
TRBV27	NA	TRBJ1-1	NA	CASSLLPSAEAFF	TGTGCCAGCAGTTTACTTCCGAGCGCTGAAGCTTTCTTT
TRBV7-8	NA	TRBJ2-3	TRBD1	CASFRQGVTTDTQYF	TGTGCCAGCTTCCGACAGGGGGTTACTACAGATACGCAGTATTTT
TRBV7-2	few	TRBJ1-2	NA	CASSLDTRAGEYGGYTF	TGTGCCAGCAGCTTAGATACCAGGGCGGGAGAATATGGTGGCTACACCTTC
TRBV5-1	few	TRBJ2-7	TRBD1	CASSFDRDEQYF	TGCGCCAGCAGCTTCGACAGGGACGAGCAGTACTTC
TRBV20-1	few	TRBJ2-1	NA	CSASSGGTHNEQFF	TGCAGTGCTTCCAGTGGGGGGACCCACAATGAGCAGTTCTTC
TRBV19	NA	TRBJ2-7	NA	CASTLEQYF	TGTGCCAGTACCCTCGAGCAGTACTTC
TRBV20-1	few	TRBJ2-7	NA	CSARGGYKDYEQYF	TGCAGTGCTAGAGGAGGTTACAAAGACTACGAGCAGTACTTC
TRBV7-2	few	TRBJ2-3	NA	CASSLASTGGPITDTQYF	TGTGCCAGCAGCTTAGCCAGTACCGGGGGGCCGATCACAGATACGCAGTATTTT
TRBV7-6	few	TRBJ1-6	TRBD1	CASSPGQGNTLHF	TGTGCCAGCAGCCCCGGACAGGGTAACACCCTCCACTTT
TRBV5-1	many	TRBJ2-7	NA	CASSLTFSYEQYF	TGCGCCAGCAGCTTGACGTTTTCCTACGAGCAGTACTTC
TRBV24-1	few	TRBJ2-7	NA	CATSVSGEQYF	TGTGCCACCAGCGTATCGGGAGAGCAGTACTTC
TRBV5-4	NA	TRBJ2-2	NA	CASRGRSGELFF	TGTGCCAGCAGAGGAAGATCCGGGGAGCTGTTTTTT
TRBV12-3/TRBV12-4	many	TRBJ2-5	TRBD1	CASSSWTGGETQYF	TGTGCCAGCAGTTCCTGGACAGGGGGAGAGACCCAGTACTTC
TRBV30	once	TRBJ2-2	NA	CAWSVYSGELFF	TGTGCCTGGAGTGTCTATAGCGGGGAGCTGTTTTTT
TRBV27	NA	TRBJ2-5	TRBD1	CASSLYYKGAQGRQETQYF	TGTGCCAGCAGTTTATACTACAAGGGGGCGCAGGGCCGCCAAGAGACCCAGTACTTC
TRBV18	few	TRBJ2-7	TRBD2	CASSPGLAGQEQYF	TGTGCCAGCTCACCGGGACTAGCGGGACAGGAGCAGTACTTC